Sequencing of this T cell receptor beta chain was carried out in a study of blood T cells in healthy people across ages. Whole-study findings and limits: Age showed a roughly linear inverse relationship with TCR beta diversity per million T cells.

About this clonotype: Its antigen is still unknown.

Primed by a sample-barcoded 5' primer and a J-beta primer mix, a second PCR proceeded for 7 to 11 cycles. In TCRdb, the 5' RACE reads were re-called with MiXCR into one record per CDR3 protein. The sample records 500,000 to 550,000 distinct CDR3 sequences, under 30% being singletons. Trimming removed 2 bases from V and 5 bases from J, with 7 bases in between. CDR3 length: 13 amino acids. CDR1 and CDR2 (germline): LNHDA, SQIVND (reference sequence). This same sample was also part of a study on T cells of mothers and their children. As reported in that work: Regardless of relatedness, pairs show thymic selection shaping TCR recombination output in a similar manner.

Sequenced: blood. The chain uses TRBV19 and TRBJ1-5; D remains ambiguous. The sequence was collected from a boy aged 5-17 years in good health. In nucleotides, the CDR3 is TGTGCCAGTAGTATAACGGGGTATCAGCCCCAGCATTTT. It translates to CASSITGYQPQHF.